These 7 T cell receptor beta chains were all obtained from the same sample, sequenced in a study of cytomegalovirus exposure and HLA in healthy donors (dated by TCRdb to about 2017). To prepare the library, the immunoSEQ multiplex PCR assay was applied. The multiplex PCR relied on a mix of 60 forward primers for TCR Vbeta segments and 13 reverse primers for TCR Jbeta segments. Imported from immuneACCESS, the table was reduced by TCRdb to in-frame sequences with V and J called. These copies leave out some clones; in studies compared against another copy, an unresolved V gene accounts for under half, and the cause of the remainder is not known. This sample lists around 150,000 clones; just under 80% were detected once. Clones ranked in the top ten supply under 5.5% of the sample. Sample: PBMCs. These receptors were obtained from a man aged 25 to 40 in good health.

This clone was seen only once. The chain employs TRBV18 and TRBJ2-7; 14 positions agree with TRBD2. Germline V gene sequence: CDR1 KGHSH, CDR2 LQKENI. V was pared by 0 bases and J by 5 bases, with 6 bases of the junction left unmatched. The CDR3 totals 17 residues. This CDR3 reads CASSPPGLAGGRHEQYF. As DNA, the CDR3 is TGTGCCAGCTCACCACCCGGACTAGCGGGAGGAAGGCACGAGCAGTACTTC.

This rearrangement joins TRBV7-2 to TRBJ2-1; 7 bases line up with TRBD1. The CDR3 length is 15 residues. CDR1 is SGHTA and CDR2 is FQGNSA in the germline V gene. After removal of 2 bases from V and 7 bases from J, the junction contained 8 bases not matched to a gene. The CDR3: CASSLWQGVPNEQFF. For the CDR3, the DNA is TGTGCCAGCAGCTTATGGCAGGGGGTACCGAATGAGCAGTTCTTC.

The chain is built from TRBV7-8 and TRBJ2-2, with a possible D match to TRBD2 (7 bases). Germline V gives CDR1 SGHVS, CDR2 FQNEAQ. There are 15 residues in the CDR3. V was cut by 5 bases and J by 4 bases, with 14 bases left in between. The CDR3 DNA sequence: TGTGCCAGCAGCCCAGTAGGGGGGGGCACCGGGGAGCTGTTTTTT. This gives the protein CASSPVGGGTGELFF.

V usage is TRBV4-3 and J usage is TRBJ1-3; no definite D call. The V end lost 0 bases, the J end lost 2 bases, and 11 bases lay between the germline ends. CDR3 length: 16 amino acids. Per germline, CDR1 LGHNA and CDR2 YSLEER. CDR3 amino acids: CASSQDRAGAGNTIYF. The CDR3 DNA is TGCGCCAGCAGCCAAGATCGGGCCGGGGCTGGAAACACCATATATTTT.

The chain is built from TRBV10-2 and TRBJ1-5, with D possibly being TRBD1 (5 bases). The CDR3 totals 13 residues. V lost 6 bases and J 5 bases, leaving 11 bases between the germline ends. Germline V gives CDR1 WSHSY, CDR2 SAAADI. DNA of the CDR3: TGCGCCAGCAGCCCCGGGGGGGATCAGCCCCAGCATTTT. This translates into CASSPGGDQPQHF.

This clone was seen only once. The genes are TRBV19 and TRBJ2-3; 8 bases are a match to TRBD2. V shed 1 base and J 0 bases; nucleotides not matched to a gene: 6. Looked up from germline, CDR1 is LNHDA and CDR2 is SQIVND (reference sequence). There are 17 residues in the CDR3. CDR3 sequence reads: CASSIGILAASTDTQYF. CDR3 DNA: TGTGCCAGTAGTATAGGCATACTAGCGGCCAGCACAGATACGCAGTATTTT.

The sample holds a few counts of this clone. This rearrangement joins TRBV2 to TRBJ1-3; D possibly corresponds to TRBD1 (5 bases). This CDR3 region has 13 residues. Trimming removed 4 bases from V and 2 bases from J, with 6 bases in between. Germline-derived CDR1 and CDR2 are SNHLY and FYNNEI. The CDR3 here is CASSGGPGNTIYF. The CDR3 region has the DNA TGTGCCAGCAGTGGGGGCCCTGGAAACACCATATATTTT.